This T cell receptor beta chain was profiled in a study of memory CD4+ T cells and cytomegalovirus serostatus. Overall study findings and caveats: CD4+ memory repertoires contained about 40% of the roughly 150 reported CMV TCRbeta sequences.

Under the authors' procedure: Out-of-frame sequences were removed, leaving 2 million to 2.5 million distinct TCRbeta sequences. This table comes from immunoSEQ multiplex PCR, and its TCRdb copy is limited to in-frame clones, with some not included. V, J and clone size reflect that table, while D and trimming were determined from the DNA. The profile covers approximately 40,000 clones, with roughly 79% appearing a single time and around 0.6% taken by the ten largest. The V end lost 5 bases, the J end lost 4 bases, and 20 bases lay between the germline ends. The germline V gene encodes CDR1 SGHAT and CDR2 FQNNGV. The CDR3 is made up of 17 amino acids. This clone was counted a single time. Its antigen is not known. The sort gate was single viable CD3+CD4+CD8-CD45RO+ cells for memory CD4+ T cells.

The V and J genes are TRBV11-2 and TRBJ2-2; tentative D call: TRBD2 (8 bases). The material sequenced was memory CD4+ T cells from blood. This clonotype originated in an adult in good health and CMV-seronegative. DNA of the CDR3: TGTGCCAGCAGCCATCGGAAGGGGGCGGGGGGCACCGGGGAGCTGTTTTTT. It translates to CASSHRKGAGGTGELFF. The variable domain in full, with the rest retrieved from reference TRBV11-2 and TRBJ2-2, is EAGVAQSPRYKIIEKRQSVAFWCNPISGHATLYWYQQILGQGPKLLIQFQNNGVVDDSQLPKDRFSAERLKGVDSTLKIQPAKLEDSAVYLCASSHRKGAGGTGELFFGEGSRLTVL.